The present T cell receptor beta chain was sequenced within a study of early T cells in non-severe SARS-CoV-2 infection. Whole-study context: It was bulk RNA from unsorted whole blood that was sequenced, and the chains were unpaired. Findings and caveats of the study: CD4 and private specificities were missed by VDJdb matching, which favored anti-spike CD8 responses.

Attached unique molecular identifiers marked individual cDNA molecules. In TCRdb, the 5' RACE reads were re-called with MiXCR into one record per CDR3 protein. This sample has under 85,000 distinct CDR3 sequences, with 10% to 15% found just once. The CDR3 contains 15 residues. Germline V gives CDR1 MGHRA, CDR2 YSYEKL. Trimming stripped 2 bases from V and 4 bases from J, with 11 bases between. This clonotype showed up many times. As yet, its antigen is unknown. The chain carries TRBV4-1 and TRBJ1-4; D uncertain. Material: whole blood. The receptor comes from an adult who was a healthcare worker with PCR-confirmed SARS-CoV-2 infection or an uninfected control (not recorded which). The CDR3 loop reads CASSQIRTDNEKLFF. In DNA form, the CDR3 reads TGCGCCAGCAGCCAAATAAGGACGGATAATGAAAAACTGTTTTTT.